The rows below give T cell receptor beta chains drawn from one sample of a study of graft-versus-host responses after intestinal transplantation. Repertoires were generated with immunoSEQ multiplex PCR, while TCRdb's copy carries only in-frame clones and drops some. The sample carries 80,000 to 100,000 clones, around 90% recorded once. Their specific antigens are unknown. The specimen was unstimulated CD4+ T cells sorted from spleen or lymph node cells, collected before intestinal transplant. These receptors were obtained from a human donor who received an intestinal transplant. Each CDR3 is given with its conserved first and last residue. A D gene is named only where the DNA matches it firmly. Rows may omit the clone size; those that give it use once, few, many or a size class.

>TRBJ2-5|TRBV9|NA|NA
TGTGCCAGCAGCGCAGACTTGGGTGAGACCCAGTACTTC
CASSADLGETQYF
>TRBJ2-4|TRBV2|NA|NA
TGTGCCAGCAGTGAAGCGCTGGGCCCCTACGGCAACATTCAGTACTTC
CASSEALGPYGNIQYF
>TRBJ2-3|TRBV5-6|TRBD2|NA
TGTGCCAGCAGCTTGGCAGCTAGCGGGGCAGATACGCAGTATTTT
CASSLAASGADTQYF
>TRBJ2-3|TRBV6-6|TRBD1|NA
TGTGCCAGCAATCCGGGACAGTACACAGATACGCAGTATTTT
CASNPGQYTDTQYF
>TRBJ1-1|TRBV27|TRBD1|NA
TGTGCCAGCCGCCGGGACAGGGGTTATACTGAAGCTTTCTTT
CASRRDRGYTEAFF
>TRBJ2-7|TRBV7-9|NA|NA
TGTGCCAGCACCCCACCGCCTATTCAGACAGGTATTTACGAGCAGTACTTC
CASTPPPIQTGIYEQYF
>TRBJ2-6|TRBV5-6|NA|NA
TGTGCCAGCCATAAACGGGGGGCGAGAGGGGCCAACGTCCTGACTTTC
CASHKRGARGANVLTF
>TRBJ2-5|TRBV5-1|NA|NA
TGCGCCAGCAGCTTGGGCATAATGGACATCCAAGAGACCCAGTACTTC
CASSLGIMDIQETQYF
>TRBJ2-3|TRBV4-2|TRBD2|NA
TGTGCCAGCAGCCAACCTCTAGCGGGGGGCACAGATACGCAGTATTTT
CASSQPLAGGTDTQYF
>TRBJ2-7|TRBV7-9|NA|once
TGTGCCAGCAGCTTTTCGACAGTCCCTACCTACGAGCAGTACTTC
CASSFSTVPTYEQYF
>TRBJ1-2|TRBV7-9|NA|NA
TGTGCCAGCGGAACAGGATATGGCTACACCTTC
CASGTGYGYTF
>TRBJ2-3|TRBV7-9|NA|NA
TGTGCCAGCAGCCCCGGGGACAACTTACCCACAGATACGCAGTATTTT
CASSPGDNLPTDTQYF
>TRBJ2-1|TRBV9|TRBD2|NA
TGTGCCAGCACCGAGATAGCGGGGGGGCTCAATGAGCAGTTCTTC
CASTEIAGGLNEQFF
>TRBJ1-2|TRBV5-1|TRBD1|NA
TGCGCCAGCAGCCCGGACAGGACTCGGGTCTATGGCTACACCTTC
CASSPDRTRVYGYTF
>TRBJ1-2|TRBV7-2|NA|NA
TGTGCCAGCAGCTTAGGGGGGCGCAGGACCCTGGTGACCTTC
CASSLGGRRTLVTF
>TRBJ1-1|TRBV2|TRBD1|NA
TGTGCCAGCAGAAAAGGACAGGGGGCGTGGGGGGCTTTCTTT
CASRKGQGAWGAFF
>TRBJ1-6|TRBV19|TRBD1|NA
TGTGCCAGTAGATTGAAAGGGGACAGCCTAGCCTATAATTCACCCCTCCACTTT
CASRLKGDSLAYNSPLHF
>TRBJ2-3|TRBV4-1|TRBD1|NA
TGCGCCAGCAGCCAACCAGGGACAGGGAAAACAGATACGCAGTATTTT
CASSQPGTGKTDTQYF
>TRBJ1-4|TRBV10-1|TRBD1|NA
TGCGCCACCCGGGGACAGGGCGTGGAAAAACTGTTTTTT
CATRGQGVEKLFF
>TRBJ1-2|TRBV5-1|NA|NA
TGCGCCAGCAGCATGGACGGTGGCTACACCTTC
CASSMDGGYTF
>TRBJ2-5|TRBV10-3|NA|NA
TGTGCCATCTCCTGGTCTGAGGAGACCCAGTACTTC
CAISWSEETQYF
>TRBJ2-5|TRBV5-1|TRBD2|NA
TGCGCCAGCAGCTGGCCACTAGCGGAAGAGACCCAGTACTTC
CASSWPLAEETQYF
>TRBJ2-7|TRBV23-1|NA|once
TGCGCCAGCAGTCCCATCGCCGGGGATGACGCTTACTACGAGCAGTACTTC
CASSPIAGDDAYYEQYF
>TRBJ2-2|TRBV5-1|NA|NA
TGCGCCAGCAGCTTGGCCCGTGGGGGCGCTAACACCGGGGAGCTGTTTTTT
CASSLARGGANTGELFF
>TRBJ2-7|TRBV11-2|TRBD1|NA
TGTGCCAGCAGCCTGGGACAGGGGGCGCCTGAGCAGTACTTC
CASSLGQGAPEQYF
>TRBJ2-1|TRBV10-2|NA|NA
TGCGCCAGCGGGGGGGAGAGACAGGTGCTCATGGGCAATGAGCAGTTCTTC
CASGGERQVLMGNEQFF
>TRBJ1-6|TRBV5-6|NA|NA
TGTGCCAGCAGCTTGGTGGGGGCAGGTTCACCCCTCCACTTT
CASSLVGAGSPLHF
>TRBJ2-5|TRBV5-1|NA|NA
TGCGCCAGCACCCTCTCTAGCTTTCAAGAGACCCAGTACTTC
CASTLSSFQETQYF
>TRBJ1-2|TRBV6-5|TRBD1|NA
TGTGCCAGCAACCAGGGGGACACACCAACCAGCTACACCTTC
CASNQGDTPTSYTF
>TRBJ1-6|TRBV6-6|TRBD1|NA
TGTGCCAGCAGTTACCAGGGGGGACAGGGTAATTCACCCCTCCACTTT
CASSYQGGQGNSPLHF
>TRBJ1-1|TRBV5-1|NA|NA
TGCGCCAGCAGCTTGGGGGGCGCGGCTGAAGCTTTCTTT
CASSLGGAAEAFF
>TRBJ2-7|TRBV7-2|TRBD2|once
TGTGCCAGCAGCTTAAGAGGTTTGGGACTAGCTAGGGAGCAGTACTTC
CASSLRGLGLAREQYF
>TRBJ2-3|TRBV19|NA|NA
TGTGCCAGTAGTAGACGGGGGGACATACGAGATACGCAGTATTTT
CASSRRGDIRDTQYF
>TRBJ2-1|TRBV7-2|TRBD1|NA
TGTGCCAGCAGCTTAGCGCCTTACAGGGGCAATGAGCAGTTCTTC
CASSLAPYRGNEQFF
>TRBJ1-1|TRBV10-3|TRBD1|few
TGTGCCATCAGTCAACAGGGGGAGAACACTGAAGCTTTCTTT
CAISQQGENTEAFF
>TRBJ2-1|TRBV10-1|TRBD2|NA
TGCGCCAGCGGACTAAGCGGGAGCCCTCTTACAGAGCAGTTCTTC
CASGLSGSPLTEQFF
>TRBJ2-7|TRBV5-5|TRBD1|NA
TGTGCCAGCAGCCTGGGACAGTCTACCTACGAGCAGTACTTC
CASSLGQSTYEQYF
>TRBJ2-7|TRBV2|NA|NA
TGTGCCAGCAGTGATTTGGTTGGGGGCCCCTACGAGCAGTACTTC
CASSDLVGGPYEQYF
>TRBJ1-1|TRBV30|NA|NA
TGTGCCTGGAGTGTGGGAGGGGGACCCACTGAAGCTTTCTTT
CAWSVGGGPTEAFF
>TRBJ2-5|TRBV5-4|NA|NA
TGTGCCAGCAGCTTGTCCAGTCAAGAGACCCAGTACTTC
CASSLSSQETQYF
>TRBJ2-1|TRBV30|TRBD2|NA
TGTGCCTGGACCGACCCGACTAGCGGGGGAACCCGGTACAATGAGCAGTTCTTC
CAWTDPTSGGTRYNEQFF